This T cell receptor beta chain was documented in a study of response to subunit inactivated influenza vaccine. A word on this clonotype: Its antigen is undetermined.

TCRdb reprocessed the RT-PCR reads with MiXCR, giving one entry per CDR3 protein. Of roughly 670,000 distinct CDR3 sequences listed, roughly 15% were seen once; the top ten hold about 7.4%. The CDR3 contains 12 residues. The germline V gene encodes CDR1 DFQATT and CDR2 SNEGSKA (reference sequence). Study-wide findings and caveats: Authors proposed each seasonal influenza vaccination draws in few new T cells.

The receptor was derived from a man aged 45-65 years who received an inactivated influenza vaccine. The gene calls are TRBV20-1 and TRBJ2-1; a weak D match, TRBD1 (6 bases). Sequencing was performed on PBMCs from blood, taken roughly 2 weeks before vaccination. The CDR3 region has the DNA TGCAGCCCGGCCGACAGGATCAATGAGCAGTTCTTC. Amino acids: CSPADRINEQFF.